The present T cell receptor beta chain was sequenced within a study of T cells in localized non-small cell lung cancer. TCRdb keeps only in-frame clones here, not all; method: immunoSEQ multiplex PCR. Among approximately 1,500 clones listed, approximately 20% were seen once. Germline V gene sequence: CDR1 SGDLS, CDR2 YYNGEE. Trimming removed 1 base from V and 0 bases from J, with 10 bases in between. This CDR3 contains 15 residues. By sample share, this clone is medium-sized. The TCR originated in a male donor older than 55 with stage III squamous cell lung carcinoma. V usage is TRBV9 and J usage is TRBJ1-2, with D hard to call. This specimen was lung tumor tissue, taken before any cancer treatment. The CDR3 region is CASSVTDGANYGYTF. The CDR3 DNA reads TGTGCCAGCAGCGTAACGGACGGTGCTAACTATGGCTACACCTTC.